The TCR beta chain described here comes from a study of OX40 agonist ivuxolimab in advanced cancers. This clone was seen a handful of times. Its target is unknown. The CDR3 length is 12 residues. V lost 0 bases, J lost 13 bases, and 12 bases lay in between. Germline CDR1 is KGHSH and CDR2 is LQKENI. Study results and limitations: CD8+ T cells showed, on average, more clonal expansion than CD4+ cells. Low levels of normalized T-cell clonal expansion also appeared in some nonresponders.

The protocol was immunoSEQ multiplex PCR, while the TCRdb copy is restricted to in-frame clones and leaves out a portion. The sample lists 60,000 to 75,000 clones, 88% occurring once. The sequence derives from an adult with an advanced solid tumor such as melanoma, head and neck, liver or kidney cancer. The sample in question was CD4+ or CD8+ T cells sorted from blood, obtained in a trial of the OX40 agonist ivuxolimab. The rearrangement uses TRBV18 and TRBJ1-2; D call uncertain. CDR3 bases: TGTGCCAGCTCACCACCGCTACAGATCGGCACCTTC. Its translation: CASSPPLQIGTF. The variable domain in full, with the rest retrieved from reference TRBV18 and TRBJ1-2, is NAGVMQNPRHLVRRRGQEARLRCSPMKGHSHVYWYRQLPEEGLKFMVYLQKENIIDESGMPKERFSAEFPKEGPSILRIQQVVRGDSAAYFCASSPPLQIGTFGSGTRLTVV.